This TCR beta chain was sequenced in a study of T cell repertoires in cytomegalovirus infection (dated by TCRdb to between 2019 and 2020). Background for the entire study: Because public TCR beta signatures pointed to carriage of CMV infection together with the matching HLA type, the HLA type of each donor mattered for the analysis.

This clonotype has a count of ten or more. There is no known antigen for this receptor. Per-base qualities were not stored, and no clone one base away is much larger. General conclusions and limits of the study: In both this cohort and an independent cohort of 352 donors, the cumulative frequency of public TCR beta family members distinguished carriers of CMV infection plus the relevant HLA type. In the ex vivo response, HLA-C-restricted CMV-specific TCR beta clonotypes were dominant, and in two of eight donors the single most frequent clonotype came from this HLA-C-restricted group.

Trimming costs V 2 bases and J 0 bases, and their ends lie 14 bases apart. The germline V gene encodes CDR1 SGHVS and CDR2 FQNEAQ. The CDR3 numbers 16 residues from cysteine through phenylalanine. The only DNA kept is the CDR3, 48 bases in frame from the first base. This sample was sequenced with an Illumina HiSeq 1500. In-frame beta chains were kept once TCRdb had trimmed the public reads at Q25 with fastp and called clones with MiXCR. Every distinct CDR3 protein forms one entry, paired with its most common genes and DNA. The sample table records some 600,000 distinct CDR3 sequences; 20% to 30% of these occur just once. The ten most abundant clones make up roughly 8% of the sample.

The rearrangement combines TRBV7-8 with TRBJ2-7; there is no confident call for the D gene. Material for sequencing was CD8+ T cells from PBMCs. The receptor's source is a human donor in good health (CMV status not recorded). Some clones in this sample may be carry-over from other donors' samples. The CDR3 protein sequence reads: CASSLWADSSSYEQYF. The nucleotides are TGTGCCAGCAGCTTATGGGCCGACTCCTCCTCCTACGAGCAGTACTTC. The full variable domain, completed from the reference TRBV7-8 and TRBJ2-7 proteins outside the CDR3, reads GAGVSQSPRYKVAKRGQDVALRCDPISGHVSLFWYQQALGQGPEFLTYFQNEAQLDKSGLPSDRFFAERPEGSVSTLKIQRTQQEDSAVYLCASSLWADSSSYEQYFGPGTRLTVT.